This passage covers 7 T cell receptor beta chains from one sample sequenced in a study of blood T cell repertoires in COVID-19. Assay used: immunoSEQ multiplex PCR; TCRdb lists only in-frame clones, some missing. The table includes approximately 670,000 clones, around 90% detected once. The specimen sequenced was peripheral blood. These receptors were collected from a woman between 18 and 29 years old with acute or convalescent COVID-19.

J is TRBJ1-3 and V is TRBV29-1; the D gene is possibly TRBD1 (5 bases). Germline V gene data show CDR1 as SQVTM and CDR2 as ANQGSEA. The CDR3 spans 13 residues. Trimming took off 4 bases at V and 4 bases at J, with 11 bases between the two ends. This CDR3 is CSVAAGSGNTIYF. CDR3 bases: TGCAGCGTTGCGGCAGGGTCCGGAAACACCATATATTTT.

This clone was seen just once. The V and J genes are TRBV5-5 and TRBJ1-2; TRBD1 matches at 7 bases. Germline V CDR1 and CDR2: SGHKS, YYEKEE (reference sequence). V was pared by 0 bases and J by 6 bases, with 2 bases of the junction left unmatched. This CDR3 contains 13 residues. CDR3 region: CASSLAGGNGYTF. CDR3 DNA: TGTGCCAGCAGCTTGGCAGGGGGGAATGGCTACACCTTC. Full variable domain (remainder filled in from reference TRBV5-5 and TRBJ1-2): DAGVTQSPTHLIKTRGQQVTLRCSPISGHKSVSWYQQVLGQGPQFIFQYYEKEERGRGNFPDRFSARQFPNYSSELNVNALLLGDSALYLCASSLAGGNGYTFGSGTRLTVV.

The genes are TRBV5-6 and TRBJ1-1; 8 nucleotides align to TRBD1. V lost 3 bases, J lost 4 bases, and 5 bases stayed unmatched. The CDR3 has 14 residues. CDR1 SGHDT and CDR2 YYEEEE come from the germline V gene. CDR3 coding DNA: TGTGCCAGCAGCTCAGGGGGCGCGGTCACTGAAGCTTTCTTT. It yields the protein CASSSGGAVTEAFF.

The chain carries TRBV6-5 and TRBJ2-7; D remains unclear. The CDR3 runs 14 residues. Germline V gene lookup returns CDR1 MNHEY and CDR2 SVGAGI. V shed 4 bases and J shed 2 bases, with 12 bases lying between them. CDR3 bases: TGTGCCAGCAGTTCTATCAATAAGCCCTACGAGCAGTACTTC. Translated: CASSSINKPYEQYF.

The rearrangement joins TRBV7-9 to TRBJ1-5; D uncertain. CDR1 SEHNR and CDR2 FQNEAQ come from the germline V gene (reference sequence). This CDR3 contains 13 residues. V was shortened by 5 bases and J by 6 bases, with 11 bases between the two germline ends. The CDR3 loop reads CASSPDPGQPQHF. The CDR3 nucleotides read TGTGCCAGCAGCCCCGACCCGGGTCAGCCCCAGCATTTT. Full variable domain (outside the CDR3, taken from reference TRBV7-9 and TRBJ1-5): DTGVSQNPRHKITKRGQNVTFRCDPISEHNRLYWYRQTLGQGPEFLTYFQNEAQLEKSRLLSDRFSAERPKGSFSTLEIQRTEQGDSAMYLCASSPDPGQPQHFGDGTRLSIL.

This chain uses TRBV19 with TRBJ1-6; maybe TRBD1 (6 bases). V lost 9 bases, J lost 9 bases, and 18 bases lay in between. Germline V lookup: CDR1 LNHDA, CDR2 SQIVND (reference sequence). The CDR3 consists of 14 residues. DNA of the CDR3: TGTGCCAGCCATCCCCCAGGGGTCGGTTCACCCCTCCACTTT. Protein sequence: CASHPPGVGSPLHF.

CDR3 loop: CASSLGQDGEKLFF. CDR3 sequence (DNA): TGTGCCAGCAGTCTCGGACAGGACGGTGAAAAACTGTTTTTT. This chain uses TRBV27 with TRBJ1-4, with 7 bases that match TRBD1. J was trimmed by 7 bases and V by 5 bases; bases with no gene match: 7. Germline-derived CDR1 and CDR2 are MNHEY and SMNVEV (reference sequence). There are 14 residues in the CDR3.